The following is a T cell receptor beta chain sequence with its context. This clone's antigen is unknown. No much larger clone exists at a distance of one base, and base qualities are not known. V is pared back by 3 bases and J by 7 bases, with 12 bases lying between the germline termini. The CDR3 has 13 amino acids, counting the end cysteine and phenylalanine. Only the CDR3 DNA stays, 39 bases, in frame from base 1. Taken from the germline V gene, the CDR1 and CDR2 loops are SGHAT and FQNNGV. Collaborating institutions collected whole blood in K2EDTA tubes following their own protocols. For TCRbeta analysis, collaborators shipped samples as frozen whole blood, isolated PBMCs, or DNA extracted from either of those sample types. The data are from a study of blood T cell repertoires in COVID-19 (dated by TCRdb to between 2020 and 2021). The study in broad terms: The collaborator samples originated in the United States, Italy and Spain and spanned the acute and convalescent phases of COVID-19. The prospective study material was composed of cDNA or gDNA derived from T cells, B-cell-depleted T cells, or PBMCs. Subjects who had been exposed to COVID-19, were actively infected with it, or had recovered from it provided the deeply sampled blood TCRbeta repertoires that made up the dataset. A freely available public database, intended as a resource for researchers studying the immune response to SARS-CoV-2, is where the repertoires were released. The samples were drawn from the first 160 participants of the ongoing ImmuneRACE study and from over a thousand subjects provided by 6 global collaborators. Sample metadata almost always included a de-identified subject ID, COVID-19 status, age in years and sex. Where available, HLA class I and class II types were taken from metadata supplied by the sample provider and were not determined by assay-based typing. What the work shows at the level of the full study, not this receptor alone: Clinical and demographic metadata were provided uncurated, with the amount varying by source and participant.

TCRbeta CDR3 regions were amplified from genomic DNA by means of the immunoSEQ Assay, a bias-controlled multiplex PCR. The published analysis was carried out like this. The number of nucleated cells in each sample was estimated by amplification of reference gene primers within the assay. To quantify the absolute abundance of each unique TCRbeta CDR3 rearrangement, sequence reads were collapsed and filtered. For each sample, productive Simpson clonality was calculated as the square root of Simpson's diversity index over productive rearrangements. TCRdb stores this immuneACCESS table with in-frame sequences only. Part of the clones is absent; in the studies checked, under half of the shortfall reflects unresolved V genes, and no reason is known for the rest. That table furnishes V, J and clone size, whereas the DNA furnished D and trimming. For this sample the table gives roughly 250,000 clones, of which roughly 90% were detected only once. Clones ranked in the top ten supply around 0.8% of the sample.

The sequenced sample consisted of peripheral blood. The chain uses TRBV11-2 and TRBJ2-5; tentative D gene TRBD2, with 5 bases matching. This receptor was identified in a man aged 30 to 39 with acute or convalescent COVID-19. Here is the DNA: TGTGCCAGCAGCTTCGGACTGGATGGGACCCAGTACTTC. The resulting protein is CASSFGLDGTQYF.